Listed here are 20 T cell receptor beta chains from one sample, sequenced in a study of technical replicates of blood from a few donors (TCRdb year 2017). Receptors were amplified or captured by the immunoSEQ multiplex PCR assay. As stored in TCRdb, this immuneACCESS dataset retains in-frame rearrangements with V and J assigned. A fraction of the clones does not appear; measured against another copy, unresolved V genes explain less than half of the discrepancy, and the remainder lacks a known reason. The sample contains some 60,000 clones, roughly nine tenths of them found a single time. 3% to 5% of the sample belongs to the ten largest clones. Sequences were obtained from PBMCs. The source is a human donor in good health. Some clones in this sample may be carry-over from other donors' samples.

V gene TRBV5-1 combines with J gene TRBJ2-5; TRBD2 matches 8 bases. With 4 bases clipped from V and 4 bases from J, the junction kept 9 bases outside the gene matches. Germline assignment: CDR1 SGHRS and CDR2 YFSETQ. This CDR3 is built from 15 residues. CDR3 coding DNA: TGCGCCAGCAGCAGCGGGGGCGGGTCTGGAGAGACCCAGTACTTC. Translation: CASSSGGGSGETQYF. Full variable domain (outside the CDR3, taken from reference TRBV5-1 and TRBJ2-5): KAGVTQTPRYLIKTRGQQVTLSCSPISGHRSVSWYQQTPGQGLQFLFEYFSETQRNKGNFPGRFSGRQFSNSRSEMNVSTLELGDSALYLCASSSGGGSGETQYFGPGTRLLVL.

V usage is TRBV19 and J usage is TRBJ1-1, with 7 bases identical to TRBD1. CDR3 length: 15 amino acids. J gave up 0 bases and V 7 bases, and 8 bases lay outside the gene matches. From germline, CDR1 is LNHDA and CDR2 SQIVND (reference sequence). DNA of the CDR3: TGTGCCAGTAAATCCGGGACAGACATGAACACTGAAGCTTTCTTT. This translates into CASKSGTDMNTEAFF.

The V call is TRBV7-2, the J call TRBJ2-7, with D unresolved. This CDR3 is 14 amino acids long. V gave up 5 bases and J gave up 2 bases, with 13 bases separating them. Per germline, CDR1 SGHTA and CDR2 FQGNSA. The CDR3, as DNA: TGTGCCAGCAGCCACCCTCCGCCAGCCTACGAGCAGTACTTC. Protein: CASSHPPPAYEQYF.

On this clone itself: One junction end disagrees with the germline gene, perhaps due to a read error. The J gene is TRBJ2-6, the V gene TRBV4-1; 7 bases agree with TRBD1. Germline CDR1 reads MGHRA; CDR2 reads YSYEKL. The CDR3 length is 15 residues. The CDR3 region is CAGSPRGSGANVLTF. DNA of the CDR3: TGCGCCGGCAGCCCCAGGGGGTCTGGGGCCAACGTCCTGACTTTC.

The chain couples TRBV5-1 to TRBJ2-2; 9 bases are shared with TRBD2. CDR1 and CDR2 from the germline V gene are SGHRS and YFSETQ. The CDR3 runs 17 residues. The V segment lost 0 bases and the J segment 1 base; nucleotides outside the gene matches: 4. The CDR3 DNA is TGCGCCAGCAGCTTGGTGCGTAGCGGGGGGAACACCGGGGAGCTGTTTTTT. Protein: CASSLVRSGGNTGELFF. Supplemented by reference TRBV5-1 and TRBJ2-2, the full variable domain reads KAGVTQTPRYLIKTRGQQVTLSCSPISGHRSVSWYQQTPGQGLQFLFEYFSETQRNKGNFPGRFSGRQFSNSRSEMNVSTLELGDSALYLCASSLVRSGGNTGELFFGEGSRLTVL.

The chain has TRBV5-1 and TRBJ2-5; 7 bases match TRBD1. The CDR3 contains 17 residues. Trimming at V came to 0 bases and at J to 1 base, leaving 9 bases not matched to a gene. Germline-derived CDR1 and CDR2 are SGHRS and YFSETQ. CDR3 coding DNA: TGCGCCAGCAGCTTGGGACAGGGTCGGCCACTCCAAGAGACCCAGTACTTC. Translation: CASSLGQGRPLQETQYF.

CDR3 residues: CASSPWGDSNQPQHF. The CDR3 nucleotides read TGCGCCAGCAGCCCCTGGGGAGACTCCAATCAGCCCCAGCATTTT. This rearrangement joins TRBV5-1 to TRBJ1-5; D remains ambiguous. This CDR3 spans 15 amino acids. Germline CDR1 SGHRS, CDR2 YFSETQ. Trimming stripped 4 bases from V and 3 bases from J, with 14 bases between.

The chain combines TRBV9 with TRBJ1-2, with D tentatively TRBD1 (5 bases). Germline V CDR1 and CDR2: SGDLS, YYNGEE. The V and J ends lost 3 bases and 1 base respectively, with 19 bases between them. The CDR3 extends over 17 amino acids. CDR3 in DNA: TGTGCCAGCAGCGAGGGTCCCACGGGGGAGGGTAACTATGGCTACACCTTC. This gives the protein CASSEGPTGEGNYGYTF.

This chain links TRBV27 with TRBJ2-3; 7 bases map to TRBD2. After removal of 0 bases from V and 3 bases from J, the junction contained 3 bases not matched to a gene. This CDR3 comprises 15 residues. Germline loops: CDR1 MNHEY, CDR2 SMNVEV (reference sequence). In nucleotides, the CDR3 is TGTGCCAGCAGTTTATCCCCAGCGGGGACAGATACGCAGTATTTT. Its protein product is CASSLSPAGTDTQYF.

J is TRBJ2-1 and V is TRBV7-2; 14 positions agree with TRBD2. Germline trimming cut 4 bases from V and 4 bases from J; bases unmatched to any gene: 6. CDR1 and CDR2 (germline): SGHTA, FQGNSA. There are 17 residues in the CDR3. The CDR3 spells CASSYGGTSGGYNEQFF. In DNA form, the CDR3 reads TGTGCCAGCAGCTACGGTGGGACTAGCGGGGGATACAATGAGCAGTTCTTC.

The chain recombines TRBV7-2 with TRBJ2-7; D might be TRBD1 (5 bases). Germline CDR1 and CDR2: SGHTA and FQGNSA. V gave up 2 bases and J gave up 1 base, with 12 bases separating them. The CDR3 is made up of 15 amino acids. The CDR3 sequence is CASSLSTGPSYEQYF. CDR3 sequence (DNA): TGTGCCAGCAGCTTAAGCACAGGTCCTTCCTACGAGCAGTACTTC.

This chain links TRBV7-8 with TRBJ2-7, with no clear D. Looked up from germline, CDR1 is SGHVS and CDR2 is FQNEAQ. This CDR3 spans 17 amino acids. V dropped 3 bases and J dropped 4 bases, with 22 bases sitting between them. The CDR3 loop reads CASSFGGLRNARYEQYF. The CDR3 bases are TGTGCCAGCAGCTTCGGCGGTTTAAGAAACGCTAGGTACGAGCAGTACTTC.

This clone was recorded only once. The chain combines TRBV4-3 with TRBJ1-1; no reliable D call. CDR3 size: 15 residues. Germline CDR1 reads LGHNA; CDR2 reads YSLEER. Deletions cut 0 bases from V and 9 bases from J, with 17 bases between. CDR3 sequence: CASSQDTSLGRKAFF. The CDR3 coding sequence is TGCGCCAGCAGCCAAGATACCTCCCTGGGCAGGAAAGCTTTCTTT.

The gene calls are TRBV5-1 and TRBJ2-2; no firm D call. Trimming left V 4 bases short and J 2 bases short, with 3 bases between. CDR1 is SGHRS, CDR2 YFSETQ, per germline. This CDR3 has 12 residues. The CDR3: CASSLNTGELFF. Here the CDR3 DNA reads TGCGCCAGCAGCCTAAACACCGGGGAGCTGTTTTTT.

The chain has TRBV4-1 and TRBJ2-7, with D tentatively TRBD2 (5 bases). The CDR3 is 13 residues long. Between the trimmed V and J ends, which lost 0 bases and 4 bases, there was a span of 7 bases. The V gene's germline CDR1 is MGHRA and CDR2 YSYEKL. DNA for the CDR3: TGCGCCAGCAGCCAAGACACTAGTTACGAGCAGTACTTC. Translation gives CASSQDTSYEQYF.

V and J are TRBV27 and TRBJ2-7; the D is unclear. CDR3 length: 13 residues. V lost 11 bases and J 4 bases, leaving 18 bases between the germline ends. Germline CDR1 MNHEY, CDR2 SMNVEV (reference sequence). CDR3 sequence reads: CAGGYGDQYEQYF. The CDR3 DNA is TGTGCCGGCGGCTATGGCGATCAATACGAGCAGTACTTC.

The genes are TRBV30 and TRBJ1-3; possible D gene TRBD1, 5 bases. The germline V and J ends were trimmed by 0 bases and 1 base, with 7 bases remaining between them. The CDR3 totals 14 residues. From germline, CDR1 is GTSNPN and CDR2 SVGIG (reference sequence). The CDR3 loop is CAWSVGASGNTIYF. The CDR3, as DNA: TGTGCCTGGAGTGTAGGGGCGTCTGGAAACACCATATATTTT.

CDR3 residues: CASSDRGETQYF. CDR3 DNA sequence: TGTGCCAGCTCAGACCGGGGAGAGACCCAGTACTTC. The chain couples TRBV18 to TRBJ2-5, with D possibly being TRBD2 (5 bases). Looked up from germline, CDR1 is KGHSH and CDR2 is LQKENI. The CDR3 sequence is 12 residues long. Trimming took 5 bases from V and 4 from J, leaving 8 bases between them.

The rearrangement uses TRBV5-1 and TRBJ2-3, with 7 bases identical to TRBD2. The CDR3 is 16 amino acids. From germline, CDR1 is SGHRS and CDR2 YFSETQ. V shed 0 bases and J 2 bases; nucleotides not matched to a gene: 6. The CDR3 nucleotides read TGCGCCAGCAGCTTGGGGGCGGGGGAACCCACAGATACGCAGTATTTT. Encoded protein: CASSLGAGEPTDTQYF.

The rearrangement links TRBV30 to TRBJ2-2, with TRBD1 as a possible D gene (6 bases). Per the germline V gene, CDR1 is GTSNPN and CDR2 is SVGIG (reference sequence). V was trimmed by 3 bases and J by 1 base, leaving 6 bases between them. The CDR3 is 13 residues long. CDR3 DNA: TGTGCCTGGAGGGACAGGAACACCGGGGAGCTGTTTTTT. Protein: CAWRDRNTGELFF.